Shown below are 24 T cell receptor beta chains from a single sample sequenced in a study of beta chain features in type 1 diabetes. The study, taken as a whole, reports: All four CD4+ subsets of Type 1 diabetes patients contained TCRB CDR3s that were moderately but significantly shorter.

Which antigens these TCRs recognize remains unknown. As every portion of the isolated RNA was reverse transcribed, the sequencing read expressed TCRB transcripts. The repertoire was sequenced with immunoSEQ multiplex PCR; TCRdb's copy has only in-frame clones and lacks some. Here the sample spans over 100,000 clones, 16% being singletons. Sequenced sample: central memory CD4+ T cells from blood. These receptors were taken from a man aged 30 to 39 with type 1 diabetes.

The chain couples TRBV9 to TRBJ2-7, with TRBD1 matching over 11 bases. CDR1 SGDLS and CDR2 YYNGEE come from the germline V gene. The CDR3 loop spans 17 amino acids. Losses at the gene ends were 0 bases for V and 7 bases for J; bases not matched to a gene: 12. The CDR3 sequence is CASSVGPLGQGAREQYF. The CDR3 region has the DNA TGTGCCAGCAGCGTAGGGCCCCTCGGACAGGGGGCGCGGGAGCAGTACTTC.

V gene TRBV9 combines with J gene TRBJ2-3, with 7 bases matching TRBD2. Trimming cost V 3 bases and J 4 bases; bases outside gene matches: 14. Germline CDR1 and CDR2: SGDLS and YYNGEE. The CDR3 has 17 residues. CDR3 protein: CASSALPGLPKADTQYF. The CDR3 DNA follows: TGTGCCAGCAGCGCACTCCCGGGACTACCGAAGGCAGATACGCAGTATTTT.

A few counts support this clone. CDR3 protein: CAISVGTGGNSPLHF. The CDR3 DNA is TGTGCCATCAGTGTTGGGACAGGGGGTAATTCACCCCTCCACTTT. This sequence joins TRBV10-3 and TRBJ1-6; 11 bases align to TRBD1. Germline V gene sequence: CDR1 ENHRY, CDR2 SYGVKD. This CDR3 region has 15 residues. Trimming removed 4 bases from V and 6 bases from J; junction bases left unmatched: 2.

This clone was seen more than once but under ten times. V and J are TRBV5-6 and TRBJ1-5, with a tentative D call TRBD1 (5 bases). This CDR3 region has 13 residues. With 4 bases removed from V and 7 bases from J, the gap between germline ends came to 12 bases. Looked up from germline, CDR1 is SGHDT and CDR2 is YYEEEE. The DNA for the CDR3 is TGTGCCAGCAGCGCCGGGGCTGGCCAGCCCCAGCATTTT. Its protein product is CASSAGAGQPQHF.

This clone was counted between two and nine times. The V call is TRBV6-6, the J call TRBJ2-5; D is unclear. The CDR3 runs 16 residues. Trimming stripped 2 bases from V and 0 bases from J, with 13 bases between. In germline, CDR1 is MNHNY, CDR2 SVGAGI (reference sequence). The CDR3 sequence: CASSYPPRVHQETQYF. The DNA for the CDR3 is TGTGCCAGCAGTTACCCCCCCCGGGTTCACCAAGAGACCCAGTACTTC.

The table lists this clone with a few counts. This chain links TRBV14 with TRBJ1-6; 10 nucleotides agree with TRBD1. The germline V gene encodes CDR1 SGHDN and CDR2 FVKESK. This CDR3 is built from 17 residues. J lost 7 bases, V lost 0 bases, and 6 bases had no gene match. The CDR3 DNA is TGTGCCAGCAGCCAAGAGTACGGGACAGGGGTCAATTCACCCCTCCACTTT. It translates to CASSQEYGTGVNSPLHF.

CDR3 in DNA: TGTGCCAGCAGCGCGGGGACAGGGGGCAACACTGAAGCTTTCTTT. Translation: CASSAGTGGNTEAFF. The chain has TRBV7-8 and TRBJ1-1; 12 bases are shared with TRBD1. Germline V CDR1 and CDR2: SGHVS, FQNEAQ. V was pared by 5 bases and J by 2 bases, with 3 bases of the junction left unmatched. This CDR3 is built from 15 residues.

This clone was picked up many times. The rearrangement links TRBV7-2 to TRBJ1-5, with 9 positions matching TRBD1. The V gene end was trimmed by 7 bases and the J gene end by 0 bases; junction bases not matched to a gene: 4. This CDR3 has 15 residues. Germline-derived CDR1 and CDR2 are SGHTA and FQGNSA. The CDR3 DNA follows: TGTGCCAGCAAATTGACAGGGGGTAGCAATCAGCCCCAGCATTTT. It is translated as CASKLTGGSNQPQHF.

The rearrangement joins TRBV6-5 to TRBJ1-2; weak D call: TRBD1 (5 bases). Trimming cost V 5 bases and J 0 bases, with 13 bases left between them. The V gene's germline CDR1 is MNHEY and CDR2 SVGAGI. The length of the CDR3 is 15 residues. The CDR3 DNA reads TGTGCCAGCAGTAAACAGGCGTCATCTAACTATGGCTACACCTTC. This gives the protein CASSKQASSNYGYTF.

The V call is TRBV27, the J call TRBJ2-7; no reliable D call. This CDR3 has 15 amino acids. CDR1 and CDR2 from the germline V gene are MNHEY and SMNVEV (reference sequence). Trimming took 5 bases from V and 0 from J, leaving 14 bases between them. In nucleotides, the CDR3 is TGTGCCAGCAGTCCGGACCTGGACGGCTCCTACGAGCAGTACTTC. Its protein product is CASSPDLDGSYEQYF.

This clone has ten or more counts. The chain is built from TRBV30 and TRBJ1-5; D call uncertain. The CDR3 runs 13 residues. Germline loops: CDR1 GTSNPN, CDR2 SVGIG (reference sequence). V lost 2 bases to trimming and J lost 7 bases, with 12 bases between them. The CDR3: CAWSRWAGQPQHF. The CDR3 DNA follows: TGTGCCTGGAGTAGGTGGGCTGGGCAGCCCCAGCATTTT.

This chain's CDR3 is CASSLGQGEEAQYF. CDR3 DNA sequence: TGTGCCAGCTCACTAGGACAGGGAGAGGAGGCCCAGTACTTC. The chain joins TRBV18 to TRBJ2-5, with 8 bases that match TRBD1. With 4 bases clipped from V and 9 bases from J, the junction kept 10 bases outside the gene matches. The CDR3 has 14 amino acids. Germline values: CDR1 KGHSH, CDR2 LQKENI. Full variable domain (remainder filled in from reference TRBV18 and TRBJ2-5): NAGVMQNPRHLVRRRGQEARLRCSPMKGHSHVYWYRQLPEEGLKFMVYLQKENIIDESGMPKERFSAEFPKEGPSILRIQQVVRGDSAAYFCASSLGQGEEAQYFGPGTRLLVL.

This clone was recorded many times. The rearrangement joins TRBV4-1 to TRBJ1-1; no clear D. CDR1 and CDR2 (germline): MGHRA, YSYEKL. The CDR3 has 17 residues. The germline V and J ends were trimmed by 5 bases and 0 bases, with 19 bases remaining between them. The CDR3 here is CASSARSLSVMNTEAFF. CDR3 nucleotides: TGCGCCAGCAGCGCAAGATCCCTTAGCGTAATGAACACTGAAGCTTTCTTT.

This chain joins TRBV6-6 and TRBJ2-1; D is perhaps TRBD1 or TRBD2 (5 bases each). V lost 2 bases to trimming and J lost 5 bases, with 10 bases between them. From germline, CDR1 is MNHNY and CDR2 SVGAGI (reference sequence). The CDR3 consists of 14 residues. This chain's CDR3 is CASSYARDHNEQFF. DNA for the CDR3: TGTGCCAGCAGTTACGCCAGGGACCACAATGAGCAGTTCTTC.

The CDR3 region has the DNA TGTGCCAGCAGATTAACTCTATCCACAGATACGCAGTATTTT. Protein: CASRLTLSTDTQYF. The chain employs TRBV6-5 and TRBJ2-3; D is uncertain. V was trimmed by 6 bases and J by 2 bases, leaving 12 bases between them. The germline gives CDR1 MNHEY, CDR2 SVGAGI. This CDR3 contains 14 residues.

This clone was counted many times. J is TRBJ1-3 and V is TRBV7-8; D not resolved. V lost 5 bases to trimming and J lost 0 bases, with 8 bases between them. The germline V gene encodes CDR1 SGHVS and CDR2 FQNEAQ. The CDR3 sequence is 14 residues long. The CDR3 coding sequence is TGTGCCAGCAGCGGGGAAAGCTCTGGAAACACCATATATTTT. Residues: CASSGESSGNTIYF.

In this sample, this clone turned up a few times. V and J are TRBV7-2 and TRBJ1-2; perhaps TRBD1 as D (6 bases). V was cut by 1 base and J by 8 bases, with 11 bases left in between. Germline lookup yields CDR1 SGHTA and CDR2 FQGNSA. The CDR3 has 13 amino acids. The CDR3 DNA sequence: TGTGCCAGCAGCTTAGTACAGGGAGAGGGCTACACCTTC. As protein: CASSLVQGEGYTF.

There are a few counts of this clone. DNA for the CDR3: TGTGCCGGCACTAGCGGGGGGGTACAAGAGACCCAGTACTTC. Its protein product is CAGTSGGVQETQYF. The V gene is TRBV7-2, the J gene TRBJ2-5, with 13 bases that match TRBD2. This CDR3 is built from 14 residues. Germline-derived CDR1 and CDR2 are SGHTA and FQGNSA. The trim removed 11 bases at V and 2 bases at J, leaving 5 bases unmatched. Supplemented by reference TRBV7-2 and TRBJ2-5, the full variable domain reads GAGVSQSPSNKVTEKGKDVELRCDPISGHTALYWYRQSLGQGLEFLIYFQGNSAPDKSGLPSDRFSAERTGGSVSTLTIQRTQQEDSAVYLCAGTSGGVQETQYFGPGTRLLVL.

The J gene is TRBJ2-3, the V gene TRBV7-3, with D possibly TRBD2 on 6 matching bases. The germline V gene encodes CDR1 SGHTA and CDR2 FQGTGA. The CDR3 has 15 amino acids. The ends were cut back, 4 bases at V and 9 bases at J, with 20 bases in the middle. CDR3 protein: CASSYSGTGLTTQYF. The CDR3 nucleotides are TGTGCCAGCAGCTACTCCGGGACTGGACTTACAACGCAGTATTTT.

In this sample, this clone turned up many times. CDR3 sequence: CATVPGGGNTIYF. The CDR3 coding sequence is TGTGCCACCGTCCCAGGAGGAGGAAACACCATATATTTT. The J gene is TRBJ1-3, the V gene TRBV19; no clear D gene. The germline V gene encodes CDR1 LNHDA and CDR2 SQIVND (reference sequence). The CDR3 runs to 13 residues. V lost 10 bases and J 4 bases, leaving 14 bases between the germline ends.

This clone was recorded a few times. This sequence joins TRBV19 and TRBJ2-1; TRBD1 matches at 9 bases. Germline V gives CDR1 LNHDA, CDR2 SQIVND (reference sequence). The junction had 7 bases not matched to a gene; V was cut back by 8 bases and J by 8 bases. The CDR3 has 13 residues. Here the CDR3 DNA reads TGTGCCAGTGGAGGGACAGGGAATCATGAGCAGTTCTTC. Amino acids: CASGGTGNHEQFF.

This CDR3 reads CASSQDLRETQYF. The CDR3 DNA is TGCGCCAGCAGCCAAGATTTAAGAGAGACCCAGTACTTC. This chain connects TRBV4-3 to TRBJ2-5; no definite D call. CDR1 is LGHNA and CDR2 is YSLEER in the germline V gene. The CDR3 contains 13 residues. Trimming removed 0 bases from V and 4 bases from J, with 6 bases in between.

The V call is TRBV10-3, the J call TRBJ1-4, with 9 bases aligning to TRBD1. The CDR3 is 15 amino acids. From germline, CDR1 is ENHRY and CDR2 SYGVKD. The trim removed 4 bases at V and 13 bases at J, leaving 13 bases unmatched. The CDR3: CAISATSGQGGGLFF. The CDR3 DNA reads TGTGCCATCAGTGCCACCTCGGGACAGGGAGGCGGACTGTTTTTT.

This rearrangement joins TRBV7-9 to TRBJ1-2, with D uncertain. The CDR3 is made up of 15 amino acids. The germline CDR1 and CDR2 sequences are SEHNR and FQNEAQ (reference sequence). Trimming took off 4 bases at V and 3 bases at J, with 15 bases between the two ends. The CDR3 sequence: CASSSIRGGDYGYTF. In DNA form, the CDR3 reads TGTGCCAGCAGCTCCATTCGGGGTGGGGACTATGGCTACACCTTC.